This T cell receptor (beta chain) is drawn from a study of blood T cell repertoires in COVID-19. About the study: COVID-19 samples, acute and convalescent, were from the United States, Italy and Spain. Sample material is recorded as cDNA or gDNA derived from T cells, B-cell-depleted T cells, or PBMCs.

Germline V lookup: CDR1 SGHAT, CDR2 FQNNGV. The CDR3 totals 16 residues. The V gene lost 5 bases and the J gene lost 5 bases, with 21 bases spanning the gap. Per the original methods: The assay estimated nucleated cells by amplifying reference gene primers. TCRdb keeps only in-frame clones here, not all; method: immunoSEQ multiplex PCR. V and J calls and clone size are given by that table; D and trimming were obtained from the DNA. The sample has some 48,000 clones, 87% seen once; the top ten hold over 20%. The chain links TRBV11-2 to TRBJ2-5; a weak D match, TRBD2 (6 bases). The receptor was isolated from an elderly woman in a cohort sampled during active or convalescent COVID-19. The specimen was peripheral blood. The CDR3 DNA sequence: TGTGCCAGCAGCCCCGGGGGATTTTCTCCCCTGGAGACCCAGTACTTC. Amino acids: CASSPGGFSPLETQYF.